Described below is a single T cell receptor (beta chain) sequence and its context. This clonotype was seen a few times. Which antigen it targets is not known. Base qualities were left out, and no much larger clone turns up one base away. The data were taken from a study of T-cell reconstitution after alpha-beta-depleted transplantation in children listed by TCRdb under 2016. Broadly, across the study: The study quantitatively tracked T-cell immune reconstitution after TCRalphabeta/CD19-depleted allogeneic hematopoietic cell transplantation in children using TCR repertoire profiling.

The intended sense of this specimen's treatment or condition label: allogeneic hematopoietic cell transplantation with graft depleted of TCRalphabeta T cells and CD19 B cells. TCRalphabeta/CD19-depleted allogeneic hematopoietic cell grafts were given to the transplant recipients, all of whom were children. Study-wide findings and limitations: In some patients, high TCRbeta diversity at day 60 was attributed to recipient T cells and intrathymic progenitors that had survived conditioning. Over the following months the frequencies of hyperexpanded clones went down, and after one year T-cell counts and TCRbeta diversity were mostly credited to newly produced T cells. Apparently early alphabetaT-cell count recovery about two months after transplant reportedly relied on only several hundred rapidly expanded clones derived from non-depleted graft cells.

Library preparation employed PCR. Reads for this sample came from an Illumina HiSeq 2500. TCR library preparation used molecular barcoding, with unique molecular identifiers applied to normalize quantification of the TCRbeta repertoire. Clones were called with MiXCR by TCRdb after fastp trimmed the public reads at Q25, and only in-frame beta chains were retained. Records with the same CDR3 protein are collapsed into one entry carrying the most frequent genes and DNA. Within this sample are 800,000 to 1,000,000 distinct CDR3 sequences, with around 30% of them counted one time only. The top ten constitute roughly 27% of the sample. Cut back by 5 bases and 5 bases, the V and J ends lie 15 bases apart. Looking up the germline V gene yields CDR1 ENHRY and CDR2 SYGVKD. From its cysteine to its phenylalanine, the CDR3 spans 14 amino acids. The read is trimmed to its CDR3 DNA, 42 bases read in frame from base 1.

The sequence came from a boy under two years old who had a stem cell transplant for SCID, so the T cells may come from the graft donor. The sequenced sample was PBMCs, mostly from graft donor cells, obtained 360 days after TCRalphabeta/CD19-depleted stem cell transplant. The rearranged chain carries TRBV10-3 and TRBJ1-1; the D gene is perhaps TRBD1, from 5 matching bases. The DNA sequence is given as TGTGCCATCAGTCAAATCGACAGACGAACTGAAGCTTTCTTT. This is translated as CAISQIDRRTEAFF.